A single sample is the source of the 14 T cell receptor beta chains below, sequenced in a study of blood T cell repertoires in COVID-19 (dated by TCRdb to 2019 to 2021). Library creation used the immunoSEQ multiplex PCR assay. TCRdb's version of the immuneACCESS table is confined to in-frame rearrangements and falls short of the full clone set. An unresolved V gene accounts for under half of the shortfall where checked; the remainder is of unknown origin. In all, the sample holds roughly 80,000 clones, and more than 75% of those were seen once. The ten largest clones capture about a fifth of the sample. Sequences were obtained from peripheral blood. Receptors were obtained from a human donor in a cohort sampled during active COVID-19.

The chain employs TRBV5-1 and TRBJ2-7; possible D gene TRBD1, 6 bases. There are 13 residues in the CDR3. Germline V gene sequence: CDR1 SGHRS, CDR2 YFSETQ. V lost 3 bases to trimming and J lost 1 base, with 8 bases between them. As DNA, the CDR3 is TGCGCCAGCAGCTGGGACAAATCCTACGAGCAGTACTTC. It translates to CASSWDKSYEQYF. Looking up the rest from reference TRBV5-1 and TRBJ2-7 gives the full variable domain: KAGVTQTPRYLIKTRGQQVTLSCSPISGHRSVSWYQQTPGQGLQFLFEYFSETQRNKGNFPGRFSGRQFSNSRSEMNVSTLELGDSALYLCASSWDKSYEQYFGPGTRLTVT.

The rearrangement uses TRBV10-3 and TRBJ1-1; TRBD1 is a possible D gene (6 bases). With 10 bases removed from V and 1 base from J, the gap between germline ends came to 13 bases. Germline CDR1 ENHRY, CDR2 SYGVKD. There are 13 residues in the CDR3. In DNA, the CDR3 is TGTGCCACAACAGGGTTTGAGAACACTGAAGCTTTCTTT. Residues: CATTGFENTEAFF.

The gene calls are TRBV4-2 and TRBJ2-2; D may be TRBD1 (5 bases). The CDR3 consists of 14 residues. The V gene lost 0 bases and the J gene lost 7 bases, with 9 bases spanning the gap. The germline V gene has CDR1 LGHNA and CDR2 YNFKEQ. The chain's CDR3 is CASSQERQHGELFF. In nucleotides, the CDR3 is TGTGCCAGCAGCCAAGAAAGACAGCACGGGGAGCTGTTTTTT.

The table lists this clone with a count of one. The chain recombines TRBV9 with TRBJ1-3; no clear D gene. Trimming shortened V by 0 bases and J by 1 base, and 5 bases separated the two germline ends. Germline lookup yields CDR1 SGDLS and CDR2 YYNGEE. The CDR3 covers 14 residues. CDR3 residues: CASSVESSGNTIYF. The DNA of the CDR3 is TGTGCCAGCAGCGTAGAATCTTCTGGAAACACCATATATTTT.

The table lists this clone with a few counts. The chain is built from TRBV19 and TRBJ1-1; D is perhaps TRBD1 (6 bases). V dropped 5 bases and J dropped 1 base, with 11 bases sitting between them. The CDR3 sequence is 14 residues long. CDR1 LNHDA and CDR2 SQIVND come from the germline V gene (reference sequence). This CDR3 reads CASSLLGGNTEAFF. The CDR3 DNA sequence: TGTGCCAGTAGTCTGCTAGGGGGGAACACTGAAGCTTTCTTT.

The chain links TRBV19 to TRBJ1-5; TRBD1 might be the D (6 bases). Germline V lookup: CDR1 LNHDA, CDR2 SQIVND (reference sequence). The CDR3 runs to 18 residues. The V end lost 9 bases, the J end lost 5 bases, and 29 bases lay between the germline ends. CDR3 coding DNA: TGTGCCAGCACGGGGGGAACAGGGTCGACAGTTGGTTATCAGCCCCAGCATTTT. Translation: CASTGGTGSTVGYQPQHF.

This clone came up once. The V and J genes are TRBV5-1 and TRBJ2-7; 10 bases are shared with TRBD1. Per the germline V gene, CDR1 is SGHRS and CDR2 is YFSETQ. The CDR3 has 15 residues. The trim removed 3 bases at V and 4 bases at J, leaving 7 bases unmatched. For the CDR3, the DNA is TGCGCCAGCAGCTCGACAGGGGGCGACTCTTACGAGCAGTACTTC. Translation gives CASSSTGGDSYEQYF. The full variable domain, its missing parts supplied by reference TRBV5-1 and TRBJ2-7, is KAGVTQTPRYLIKTRGQQVTLSCSPISGHRSVSWYQQTPGQGLQFLFEYFSETQRNKGNFPGRFSGRQFSNSRSEMNVSTLELGDSALYLCASSSTGGDSYEQYFGPGTRLTVT.

The chain carries TRBV10-3 and TRBJ2-3; 9 bases align to TRBD2. Germline CDR1 and CDR2: ENHRY and SYGVKD. The CDR3 runs 15 residues. J was trimmed by 0 bases and V by 8 bases; bases with no gene match: 6. The CDR3 sequence: CAIAQAGGSTDTQYF. Here the CDR3 DNA reads TGTGCCATCGCCCAAGCGGGGGGAAGCACAGATACGCAGTATTTT.

The rearrangement uses TRBV19 and TRBJ1-1; 7 nucleotides agree with TRBD1. This CDR3 contains 16 residues. Germline assignment: CDR1 LNHDA and CDR2 SQIVND (reference sequence). The junction had 8 bases not matched to a gene; V was cut back by 4 bases and J by 0 bases. The CDR3 DNA is TGTGCCAGTAGTAGTCGGCGGGACAGTGTGAACACTGAAGCTTTCTTT. This encodes CASSSRRDSVNTEAFF.

This clone was counted a few times. This chain links TRBV7-9 with TRBJ1-4; TRBD1 matches 9 bases. CDR1 and CDR2 (germline): SEHNR, FQNEAQ (reference sequence). V dropped 8 bases and J dropped 10; count of bases not matched to a gene: 11. The CDR3 loop spans 14 amino acids. CDR3 DNA: TGTGCCAGCTCCCCCGGGACAGGGATTGTAAAACTGTTTTTT. As protein: CASSPGTGIVKLFF.

The chain is built from TRBV11-3 and TRBJ2-1; perhaps TRBD2 as D (5 bases). This CDR3 contains 13 residues. The germline V and J ends were trimmed by 3 bases and 7 bases, with 10 bases remaining between them. CDR1 SGHNT and CDR2 YENEEA come from the germline V gene. CDR3 sequence reads: CASSFGLLNEQFF. CDR3 nucleotides: TGTGCCAGCAGCTTCGGACTTCTTAATGAGCAGTTCTTC.

V gene TRBV3-1 (or the pseudogene TRBV3-2) combines with J gene TRBJ1-1; 10 nucleotides line up with TRBD1. CDR1 is LGHDT, CDR2 YNNKEL, per germline (reference sequence). The CDR3 runs 15 residues. The J segment lost 7 bases and the V segment lost 1 base, leaving 6 bases of the junction unmatched. CDR3 sequence (DNA): TGTGCCAGCAGCCAAGCGGGACAGGGGTTTGATGAAGCTTTCTTT. Its protein product is CASSQAGQGFDEAFF.

This chain joins TRBV5-1 and TRBJ2-3; 8 bases match TRBD1. Germline assignment: CDR1 SGHRS and CDR2 YFSETQ. CDR3 size: 14 residues. J was trimmed by 6 bases and V by 6 bases; bases with no gene match: 9. The CDR3 DNA follows: TGCGCCAGCACGAGGACAGGGAGTAGGGATACGCAGTATTTT. Translating gives CASTRTGSRDTQYF. Complete variable domain (other parts from reference TRBV5-1 and TRBJ2-3): KAGVTQTPRYLIKTRGQQVTLSCSPISGHRSVSWYQQTPGQGLQFLFEYFSETQRNKGNFPGRFSGRQFSNSRSEMNVSTLELGDSALYLCASTRTGSRDTQYFGPGTRLTVL.

This chain joins TRBV5-6 and TRBJ2-3; D is possibly TRBD2 (6 bases). This CDR3 spans 16 amino acids. The germline V gene has CDR1 SGHDT and CDR2 YYEEEE. V was pared by 4 bases and J by 1 base, with 16 bases between. CDR3: CASSVGTWGGTDTQYF. DNA of the CDR3: TGTGCCAGCAGCGTAGGGACTTGGGGGGGCACAGATACGCAGTATTTT.